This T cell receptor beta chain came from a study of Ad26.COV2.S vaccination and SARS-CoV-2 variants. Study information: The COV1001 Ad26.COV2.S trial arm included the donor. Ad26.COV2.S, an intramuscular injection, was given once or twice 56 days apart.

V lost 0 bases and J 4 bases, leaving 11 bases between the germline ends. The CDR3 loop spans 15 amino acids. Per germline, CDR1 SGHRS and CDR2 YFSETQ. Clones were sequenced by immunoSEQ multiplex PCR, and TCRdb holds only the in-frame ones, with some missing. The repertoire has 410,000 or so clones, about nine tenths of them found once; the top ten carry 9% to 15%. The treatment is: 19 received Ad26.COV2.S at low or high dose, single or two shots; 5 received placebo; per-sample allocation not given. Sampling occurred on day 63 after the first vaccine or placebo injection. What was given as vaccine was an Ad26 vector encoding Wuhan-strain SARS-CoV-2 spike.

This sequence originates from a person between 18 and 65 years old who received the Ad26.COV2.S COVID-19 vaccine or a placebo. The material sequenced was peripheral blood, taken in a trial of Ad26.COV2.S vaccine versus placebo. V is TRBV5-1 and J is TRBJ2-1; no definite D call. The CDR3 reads CASSLEAAVYNEQFF. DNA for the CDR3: TGCGCCAGCAGCTTGGAAGCAGCTGTTTACAATGAGCAGTTCTTC.